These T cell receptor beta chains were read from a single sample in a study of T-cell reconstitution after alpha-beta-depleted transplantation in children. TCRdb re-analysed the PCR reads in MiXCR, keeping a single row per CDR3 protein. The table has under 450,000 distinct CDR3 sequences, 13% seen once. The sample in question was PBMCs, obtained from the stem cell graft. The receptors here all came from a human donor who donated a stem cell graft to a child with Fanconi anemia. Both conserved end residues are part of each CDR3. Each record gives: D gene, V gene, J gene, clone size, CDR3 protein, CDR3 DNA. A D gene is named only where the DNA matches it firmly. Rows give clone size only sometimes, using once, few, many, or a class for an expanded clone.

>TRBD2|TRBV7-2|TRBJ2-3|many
CASSFLPSGGRSDTQYF
TGTGCCAGCAGCTTCCTCCCCAGCGGGGGGCGGTCAGATACGCAGTATTTT
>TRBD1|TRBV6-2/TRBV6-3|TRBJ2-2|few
CASSHDTGGARDTGELFF
TGTGCCAGCAGTCACGATACAGGGGGCGCCCGGGACACCGGGGAGCTGTTTTTT
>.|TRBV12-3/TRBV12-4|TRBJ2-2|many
CASSAQGNTGELFF
TGTGCCAGCAGTGCACAGGGTAACACCGGGGAGCTGTTTTTT
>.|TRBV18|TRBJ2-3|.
CASSQGQIGADTQYF
TGTGCCAGCTCACAAGGTCAAATTGGGGCAGATACGCAGTATTTT
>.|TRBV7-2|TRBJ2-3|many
CASSLTIRTDTQYF
TGTGCCAGCAGCTTAACCATTAGAACAGATACGCAGTATTTT
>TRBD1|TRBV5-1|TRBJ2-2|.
CASSETGLTGELFF
TGCGCCAGCAGCGAGACAGGGCTCACCGGGGAGCTGTTTTTT
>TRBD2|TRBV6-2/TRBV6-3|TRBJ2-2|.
CASSYQRGYARGELFF
TGTGCCAGCAGTTACCAGCGGGGCTACGCCCGCGGGGAGCTGTTTTTT
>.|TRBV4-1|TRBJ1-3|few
CASSHLFKQGGGNTIYF
TGCGCCAGCAGCCACCTCTTCAAACAGGGTGGAGGAAACACCATATATTTT
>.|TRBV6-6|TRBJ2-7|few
CASSYSTPYEQYF
TGTGCCAGCAGTTACTCGACTCCCTACGAGCAGTACTTC
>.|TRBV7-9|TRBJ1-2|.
CASSLDVTGPYGYTF
TGTGCCAGCAGCTTAGACGTGACGGGGCCTTATGGCTACACCTTC
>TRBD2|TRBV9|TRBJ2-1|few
CASSVQGGHEQFF
TGTGCCAGCAGCGTCCAGGGAGGGCATGAGCAGTTCTTC
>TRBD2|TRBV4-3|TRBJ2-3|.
CASSQDARTSGRSDTQYF
TGCGCCAGCAGCCAAGATGCCCGGACTAGCGGGAGATCGGATACGCAGTATTTT
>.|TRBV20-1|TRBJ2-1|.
CSARGNRSFYNEQFF
TGCAGTGCTAGAGGAAACCGGTCCTTCTACAATGAGCAGTTCTTC
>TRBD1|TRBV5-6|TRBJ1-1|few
CASSKYGQGGWTEAFF
TGTGCCAGCAGCAAATACGGACAGGGGGGGTGGACTGAAGCTTTCTTT
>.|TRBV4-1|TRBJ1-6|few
CASSQASLGDSPLHF
TGCGCCAGCAGCCAAGCTTCCCTTGGGGATTCACCCCTCCACTTT
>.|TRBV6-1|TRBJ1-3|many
CASTLAKGNTIYF
TGTGCCAGCACCCTGGCGAAAGGAAACACCATATATTTT
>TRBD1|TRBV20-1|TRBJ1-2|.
CSAGTGAIAEGYTF
TGCAGTGCTGGTACAGGGGCCATCGCGGAGGGCTACACCTTC
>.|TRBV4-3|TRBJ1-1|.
CASSQGVDSEAFF
TGCGCCAGCAGCCAAGGAGTGGACAGTGAAGCTTTCTTT
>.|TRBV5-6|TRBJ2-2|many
CASGRVAGELFF
TGTGCCAGTGGCAGGGTCGCCGGGGAGCTGTTTTTT
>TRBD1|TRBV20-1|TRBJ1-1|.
CSARVQGGTEAFF
TGCAGTGCTAGAGTACAGGGGGGCACTGAAGCTTTCTTT
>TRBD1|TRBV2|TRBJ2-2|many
CASGVPGQGHRELFF
TGTGCCAGCGGAGTCCCTGGACAGGGTCACCGGGAGCTGTTTTTT
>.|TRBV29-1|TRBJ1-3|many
CSVEDASHGNTIYF
TGCAGCGTTGAAGATGCGTCTCATGGAAACACCATATATTTT
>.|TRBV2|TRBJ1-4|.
CASSVSRDQKLFF
TGTGCCAGCAGTGTGAGCAGGGATCAAAAACTGTTTTTT
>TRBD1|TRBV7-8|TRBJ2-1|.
CASSVRDRANEQFF
TGTGCCAGCAGCGTCCGGGACAGGGCGAATGAGCAGTTCTTC
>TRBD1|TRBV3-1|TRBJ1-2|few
CASSRDSRGYTF
TGTGCCAGCAGTCGGGACAGCAGAGGCTACACCTTC
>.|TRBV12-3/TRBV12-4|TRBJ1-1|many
CASSSQGWDTEAFF
TGTGCCAGCAGTTCCCAGGGTTGGGACACTGAAGCTTTCTTT
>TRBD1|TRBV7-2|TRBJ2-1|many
CASSPEDRDEFEQFF
TGTGCCAGCAGCCCTGAGGACAGGGACGAGTTTGAGCAGTTCTTC
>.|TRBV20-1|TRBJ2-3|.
CSARRATFTDTQYF
TGCAGTGCTAGAAGGGCCACCTTCACAGATACGCAGTATTTT